This TCR beta chain was captured by sequencing in a study of glioma-infiltrating T cells after dendritic cell vaccination (dated by TCRdb to 2015 to 2016). As for the study more broadly: The cohort included around 15 glioblastoma patients drawn from Phase I and II dendritic cell vaccination trials, of whom 9 were newly diagnosed and 6 had recurrent disease. Autologous tumor lysate-pulsed dendritic cell vaccination was administered to the patients between the early 2000s and the early 2010s. Each patient was given three intradermal dendritic cell vaccine injections, spaced two weeks apart, in the arm below the axilla. To make the vaccine, monocyte-derived dendritic cells were cultured for seven to eight days with IL-4 and GM-CSF and then pulsed overnight with autologous tumor lysate. Survival after dendritic cell vaccination was correlated with TCR sequencing metrics, including TIL content and tumor-blood repertoire overlap. In glioblastoma patients vaccinated with dendritic cells, deep sequencing of TCR beta CDR3 regions served to measure tumor-infiltrating lymphocyte content and to compare repertoires between tumor and blood.

A word on this clone: Its antigen is currently not known. No quality values exist for individual bases; no much larger clone is one base distant.

Sample time point, as interpreted from the label and publication: after dendritic cell vaccination, including at tumor progression/relapse. Patients were selected on the basis of adequate residual fresh-frozen tumor tissue and more than two years of available survival data. Although molecular status otherwise differed among the glioblastoma patients, no patient had an isocitrate dehydrogenase mutation. PBMC were collected before vaccination, two weeks after the third vaccination, and at tumor progression if progression occurred. The Qiagen DNeasy Blood extraction Kit was used to extract genomic DNA. Using the immunoSEQ assay, TCRB CDR3 regions were amplified from 2 micrograms of genomic DNA, or from all available DNA when less than that was on hand. The multiplex PCR relied on 60 forward primers for TCR V beta segments and 13 reverse primers for J beta segments. To estimate the number of reads per starting template, synthetic control templates were added to each sample at limiting dilution. Sequencing produced 87 bp reads on the Illumina HiSeq System. The original pipeline was this. PCR and sequencing errors were removed by a nearest neighbor algorithm that merged closely related sequences. TCR overlap was defined as the percentage of unique tumor TCR beta sequences that were also present in the same patient's peripheral blood. Drawn from immuneACCESS, this table holds only the in-frame rearrangements with V and J called that TCRdb kept. Clones are partly lost; checked studies trace under half to an unresolved V gene and leave the rest unexplained. The V and J calls and the clone size are those of that table, but D and trimming were determined from the DNA. The sample table records over 55,000 clones; about 86% of these occur just once. The ten largest clones take up around a sixth of the sample.

Overall study outcomes, separate from this receptor: The three-group TCR overlap response model was described as speculative and requiring prospective validation. After dendritic cell vaccination, a higher estimated pretreatment TIL content predicted longer time to progression and longer overall survival. TCR clonality showed no direct relationship with survival, which suggests that a diverse polyclonal response may matter. The cohort was small and heterogeneous, only a few patients had full blood and tumor sets, and even fewer had initial-recurrent tumor pairs.

Sequences SGHNT (CDR1) and YYREEE (CDR2) are obtained from the germline V gene (reference sequence). V is cut back by 5 bases and J by 2 bases, with 7 bases in the junction unmatched. The CDR3 numbers 14 residues from cysteine through phenylalanine. The retained sequence is limited to the CDR3, 42 bases, with the frame set at the first base. The receptor chain draws on TRBV5-4 and TRBJ2-7, and 7 junction bases match TRBD2. The source material was blood, sampled after dendritic cell vaccination. This sequence originates from a human donor with glioblastoma. CDR3 sequence: CASRIGGGAYEQYF. The nucleotide sequence reads as follows: TGTGCCAGCAGGATCGGTGGGGGGGCCTACGAGCAGTACTTC.